This T cell receptor (beta chain) was profiled in a study of blood T cell repertoires in COVID-19. In the study overall: Samples came from the United States, Italy and Spain, spanning acute and convalescent COVID-19. Sources were T cells, B-cell-depleted T cells, or PBMCs; the material itself was cDNA or gDNA.

V lost 4 bases to trimming and J lost 4 bases, with 14 bases between them. This CDR3 spans 16 amino acids. Looked up from germline, CDR1 is LNHDA and CDR2 is SQIVND (reference sequence). In the original processing: Nucleated cell number was recorded as an estimate derived from reference gene primer amplification. The data were produced by immunoSEQ multiplex PCR, yet TCRdb's version contains in-frame clones alone and is incomplete. That table furnishes V, J and clone size, whereas the DNA furnished D and trimming. Of under 150,000 clones detected, 85% appear once; the ten largest clones hold approximately 13%.

The sequence came from a human donor in a cohort sampled during active COVID-19. The material sequenced was peripheral blood. The chain couples TRBV19 to TRBJ2-6; tentative D call: TRBD1 (6 bases). The CDR3 is CASSTITGSGANVLTF. CDR3 sequence (DNA): TGTGCCAGTAGTACAATTACAGGGTCAGGGGCCAACGTCCTGACTTTC.